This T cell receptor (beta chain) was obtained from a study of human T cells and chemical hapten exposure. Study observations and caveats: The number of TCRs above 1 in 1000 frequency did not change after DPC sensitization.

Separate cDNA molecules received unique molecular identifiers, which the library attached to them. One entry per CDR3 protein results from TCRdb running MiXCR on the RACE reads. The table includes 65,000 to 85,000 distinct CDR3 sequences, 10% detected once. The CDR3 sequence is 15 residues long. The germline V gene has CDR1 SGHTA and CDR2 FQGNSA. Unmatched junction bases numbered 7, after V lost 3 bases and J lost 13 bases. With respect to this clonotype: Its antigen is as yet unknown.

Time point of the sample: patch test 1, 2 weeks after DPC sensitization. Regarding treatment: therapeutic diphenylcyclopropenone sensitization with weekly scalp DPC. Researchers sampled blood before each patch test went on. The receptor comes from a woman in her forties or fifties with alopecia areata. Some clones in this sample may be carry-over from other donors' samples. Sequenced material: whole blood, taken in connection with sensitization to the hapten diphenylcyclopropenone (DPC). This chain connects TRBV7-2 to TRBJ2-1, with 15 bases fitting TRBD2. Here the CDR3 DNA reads TGTGCCAGCAGCTTGGGGTGGACTAGCGGGAGGGCCCAGTTCTTC. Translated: CASSLGWTSGRAQFF.